These 8 T cell receptor beta chains were all obtained from the same sample, sequenced in a study of vaccination and CD4 T cells after COVID-19. Documented treatment: roughly 10-day PBMC culture with coronavirus spike peptide pools or control peptides (ViraFEST assay). Oncomine TCR Beta short-read sequencing was applied to DNA from cultured CD4+ T cells. TCRdb redid the calling of the PCR reads with MiXCR, one entry per CDR3 protein. The sample lists about 18,000 distinct CDR3 sequences, around 80% occurring once. No antigen has been assigned to these receptors. Here the sequenced sample was CD4+ T cells from blood, cultured in vitro, taken after SARS-CoV-2 vaccination. The source is a human donor who received a COVID-19 vaccine.

This clonotype has just one count. The chain couples TRBV24-1 to TRBJ2-7; 9 bases map to TRBD2. The end of the DNA is better explained by TRBJ2-5, so the J call may be wrong. Germline loops: CDR1 KGHDR, CDR2 SFDVKD. The CDR3 contains 17 residues. CDR3 nucleotides: TGTGCCACCAGTGATTTTAGGGCTAGCGGGGTACAAGAGACCCAGTACTTC. This encodes CATSDFRASGVQETQYF.

DNA for the CDR3: TGTGCCAGCAGCCCAGAACCCAGCACAGATACGCAGTATTTT. It yields the protein CASSPEPSTDTQYF. The chain is built from TRBV5-4 and TRBJ2-3; unclear D gene. The V end lost 4 bases, the J end lost 0 bases, and 9 bases lay between the germline ends. Per the germline V gene, CDR1 is SGHNT and CDR2 is YYREEE (reference sequence). The CDR3 length is 14 residues.

V and J are TRBV6-1 and TRBJ2-7, with 7 nucleotides matching TRBD2. Germline values: CDR1 MNHNS, CDR2 SASEGT. This CDR3 spans 14 amino acids. V was pared by 7 bases and J by 0 bases, with 6 bases of the junction left unmatched. DNA for the CDR3: TGTGCCAGCACCGAAGCGGGGAACTCCTACGAGCAGTACTTC. Residues: CASTEAGNSYEQYF.

The V call is TRBV11-3, the J call TRBJ1-5; perhaps TRBD1 as D (5 bases). Germline V gene sequence: CDR1 SGHNT, CDR2 YENEEA. V shed 6 bases and J shed 2 bases, with 8 bases lying between them. The CDR3 extends over 13 amino acids. The CDR3 protein is CASSGGGNQPQHF. CDR3 sequence (DNA): TGTGCCAGCAGTGGGGGGGGCAATCAGCCCCAGCATTTT.

The chain carries TRBV5-4 and TRBJ2-3; TRBD2 matches at 9 bases. V lost 4 bases to trimming and J lost 4 bases; unmatched junction nucleotides: 10. CDR1 and CDR2 (germline): SGHNT, YYREEE (reference sequence). CDR3 length: 16 amino acids. The CDR3 sequence: CASSTPAAGGADTQYF. The CDR3 DNA is TGTGCCAGCAGCACACCAGCGGCGGGGGGGGCAGATACGCAGTATTTT.

The V and J genes are TRBV6-1 and TRBJ1-1; D gene ambiguous. The germline V gene has CDR1 MNHNS and CDR2 SASEGT. The V end lost 6 bases, the J end lost 5 bases, and 19 bases lay between the germline ends. CDR3 length: 15 residues. CDR3 in DNA: TGTGCCAGCAGCCCTAGCCGTTCTGTGGGGACTGAAGCTTTCTTT. This sequence encodes CASSPSRSVGTEAFF.

The chain employs TRBV10-3 and TRBJ2-5, with D perhaps matching TRBD1 (6 bases). The CDR3 loop spans 13 amino acids. V dropped 2 bases and J dropped 3 bases, with 7 bases sitting between them. Germline CDR1 ENHRY, CDR2 SYGVKD. CDR3 sequence reads: CAISERQEETQYF. CDR3 nucleotides: TGTGCCATCAGTGAGAGACAGGAAGAGACCCAGTACTTC.

Here the CDR3 reads CASSTSLRGLMFF. DNA for the CDR3: TGTGCCAGTAGTACCTCCTTGCGGGGACTCATGTTTTTT. This rearrangement joins TRBV19 to TRBJ2-2, with a possible D match to TRBD2 (6 bases). The CDR3 contains 13 residues. Germline CDR1 and CDR2: LNHDA and SQIVND (reference sequence). The V and J ends lost 4 bases and 15 bases respectively, with 18 bases between them. The full variable domain, rest sourced from reference TRBV19 and TRBJ2-2, is DGGITQSPKYLFRKEGQNVTLSCEQNLNHDAMYWYRQDPGQGLRLIYYSQIVNDFQKGDIAEGYSVSREKKESFPLTVTSAQKNPTAFYLCASSTSLRGLMFFGEGSRLTVL.